The 10 T cell receptor beta chains presented below share a single source sample, sequenced in a study of molecular identifiers for immune sequencing clone quantification. One entry per CDR3 protein results from TCRdb running MiXCR on the PCR reads. The table shows 400,000 to 600,000 distinct CDR3 sequences, with 25% occurring only once. The specimen was naive CD8+ T cells from blood, with Jurkat cell RNA spiked in. Specified subset: FACS-sorted CD8+CD4-CCR7+CD45RA+ naive T cells. These receptors were obtained from a human donor in good health. Some libraries in this study had Jurkat cell RNA spiked in.

This clonotype appeared a few times. V gene TRBV7-6 combines with J gene TRBJ1-2; D is unresolved. This CDR3 is built from 13 residues. The V and J ends lost 2 bases and 8 bases respectively, with 12 bases between them. Germline V CDR1 and CDR2: SGHVS, FNYEAQ. The DNA of the CDR3 is TGTGCCAGCAGCTTATCAAATAGGGAAGGCTACACCTTC. Its protein product is CASSLSNREGYTF. The whole variable domain, remainder taken from reference TRBV7-6 and TRBJ1-2, is GAGVSQSPRYKVTKRGQDVALRCDPISGHVSLYWYRQALGQGPEFLTYFNYEAQQDKSGLPNDRFSAERPEGSISTLTIQRTEQRDSAMYRCASSLSNREGYTFGSGTRLTVV.

The J gene is TRBJ2-7, the V gene TRBV27, with 7 bases that match TRBD1. The V and J ends lost 6 bases and 3 bases, in that order; junction bases with no gene match: 5. CDR1 is MNHEY, CDR2 SMNVEV, per germline (reference sequence). This CDR3 contains 13 residues. In DNA form, the CDR3 reads TGTGCCAGCAGCGCGACAGGGTTCTACGAGCAGTACTTC. It translates to CASSATGFYEQYF.

This clonotype was counted a few times. V gene TRBV24-1 combines with J gene TRBJ1-3; no clear D gene. V lost 8 bases, J lost 0 bases, and 10 bases lay in between. Germline CDR1 is KGHDR and CDR2 is SFDVKD. This CDR3 contains 14 residues. CDR3 bases: TGTGCCACCACCACGACACTCTCTGGAAACACCATATATTTT. Protein: CATTTTLSGNTIYF.

The chain joins TRBV12-3 or TRBV12-4 to TRBJ2-7, with TRBD1 matching over 9 bases. The CDR3 totals 15 residues. V shed 5 bases and J 5 bases; nucleotides not matched to a gene: 10. CDR3 in DNA: TGTGCCAGCAGTGCAACCCAGACAGGGGGGGACGAGCAGTACTTC. Amino acid sequence: CASSATQTGGDEQYF.

This clonotype came up a few times. The genes are TRBV30 and TRBJ1-1; 7 nucleotides agree with TRBD1. This CDR3 spans 15 amino acids. Germline assignment: CDR1 GTSNPN and CDR2 SVGIG (reference sequence). J was trimmed by 1 base and V by 0 bases; bases with no gene match: 5. The DNA of the CDR3 is TGTGCCTGGAGTGTACTCGGACAGGCGAACACTGAAGCTTTCTTT. Translation: CAWSVLGQANTEAFF.

The chain is built from TRBV28 and TRBJ2-7, with 8 bases lining up with TRBD1. The germline V gene encodes CDR1 MDHEN and CDR2 SYDVKM. The CDR3 loop spans 15 amino acids. Unmatched junction bases numbered 8, after V lost 5 bases and J lost 2 bases. The CDR3 reads CASSTQDREAYEQYF. CDR3 nucleotides: TGTGCCAGCAGTACTCAGGACAGGGAAGCCTACGAGCAGTACTTC.

The J gene is TRBJ2-7, the V gene TRBV3-1; no reliable D call. The CDR3 runs 15 residues. The V and J ends lost 0 bases and 0 bases respectively, with 9 bases between them. The V gene's germline CDR1 is LGHDT and CDR2 YNNKEL (reference sequence). CDR3 sequence (DNA): TGTGCCAGCAGCCAAGATTTCACCTACTCCTACGAGCAGTACTTC. This sequence encodes CASSQDFTYSYEQYF.

J is TRBJ2-1 and V is TRBV9; TRBD2 aligns across 12 bases. Germline V CDR1 and CDR2: SGDLS, YYNGEE. CDR3 size: 15 residues. V shed 4 bases, J shed 5 bases, and the junction held 4 bases outside the gene matches. CDR3 DNA sequence: TGTGCCAGCAGCTCCCGGACTAGCGGGGACAATGAGCAGTTCTTC. It yields the protein CASSSRTSGDNEQFF.

This rearrangement joins TRBV7-9 to TRBJ2-7; D may correspond to TRBD1 or TRBD2 (5 bases each). The CDR3 contains 13 residues. Trimming stripped 5 bases from V and 3 bases from J, with 11 bases between. Germline-derived CDR1 and CDR2 are SEHNR and FQNEAQ (reference sequence). As DNA, the CDR3 is TGTGCCAGCAGCGGGGACCCTAACTACGAGCAGTACTTC. Amino acids: CASSGDPNYEQYF.

This clonotype appeared a few times. This chain uses TRBV6-2 or TRBV6-3 with TRBJ1-1; maybe TRBD1 (6 bases). The CDR3 totals 18 residues. Germline V gives CDR1 MNHEY, CDR2 SVGEGT. The germline V and J ends were trimmed by 2 bases and 0 bases, with 19 bases remaining between them. The CDR3 DNA reads as TGTGCCAGCAGTTACCCGACAGGATTCATAGCATTGAACACTGAAGCTTTCTTT. Protein product: CASSYPTGFIALNTEAFF.